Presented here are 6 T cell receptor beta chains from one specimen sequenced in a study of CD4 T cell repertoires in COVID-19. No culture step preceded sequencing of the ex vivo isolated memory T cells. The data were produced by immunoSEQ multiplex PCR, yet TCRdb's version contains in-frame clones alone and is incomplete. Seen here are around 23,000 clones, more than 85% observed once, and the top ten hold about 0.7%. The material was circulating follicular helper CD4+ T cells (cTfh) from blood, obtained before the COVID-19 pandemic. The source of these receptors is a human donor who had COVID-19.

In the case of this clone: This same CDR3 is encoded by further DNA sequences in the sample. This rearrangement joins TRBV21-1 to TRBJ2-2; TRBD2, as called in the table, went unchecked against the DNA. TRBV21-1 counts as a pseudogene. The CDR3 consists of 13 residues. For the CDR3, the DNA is TGTGCCAGCCTTGAGGGAAGGCCCGGAGAGCTGTTTTTT. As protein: CASLEGRPGELFF.

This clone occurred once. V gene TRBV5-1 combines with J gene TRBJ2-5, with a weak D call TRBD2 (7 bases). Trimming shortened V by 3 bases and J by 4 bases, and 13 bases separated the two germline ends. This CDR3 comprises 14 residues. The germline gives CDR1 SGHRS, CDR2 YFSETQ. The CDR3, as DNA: TGCGCCAGCAGCTCTGTAGGGGGGGCAGAGACCCAGTACTTC. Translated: CASSSVGGAETQYF. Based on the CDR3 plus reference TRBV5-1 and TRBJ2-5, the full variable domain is KAGVTQTPRYLIKTRGQQVTLSCSPISGHRSVSWYQQTPGQGLQFLFEYFSETQRNKGNFPGRFSGRQFSNSRSEMNVSTLELGDSALYLCASSSVGGAETQYFGPGTRLLVL.

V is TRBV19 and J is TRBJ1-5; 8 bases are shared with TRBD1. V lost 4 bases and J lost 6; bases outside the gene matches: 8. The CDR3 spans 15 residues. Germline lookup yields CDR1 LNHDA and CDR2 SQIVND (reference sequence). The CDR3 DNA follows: TGTGCCAGTAGTACAGGGGCAGGGGGCTTTCAGCCCCAGCATTTT. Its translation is CASSTGAGGFQPQHF.

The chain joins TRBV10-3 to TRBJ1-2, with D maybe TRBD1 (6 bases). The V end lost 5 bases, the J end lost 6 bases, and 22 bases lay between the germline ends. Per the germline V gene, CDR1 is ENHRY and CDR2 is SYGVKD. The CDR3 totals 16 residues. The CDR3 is CAISQRGGAPGDGYTF. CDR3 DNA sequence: TGTGCCATCAGTCAGAGGGGGGGGGCCCCCGGGGATGGCTACACCTTC.

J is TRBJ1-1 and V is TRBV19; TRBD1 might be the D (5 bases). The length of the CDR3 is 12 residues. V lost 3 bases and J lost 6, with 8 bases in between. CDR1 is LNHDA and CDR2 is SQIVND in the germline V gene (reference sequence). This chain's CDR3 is CASSIRGAEAFF. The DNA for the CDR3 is TGTGCCAGTAGTATCCGGGGGGCTGAAGCTTTCTTT. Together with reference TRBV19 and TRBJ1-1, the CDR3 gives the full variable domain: DGGITQSPKYLFRKEGQNVTLSCEQNLNHDAMYWYRQDPGQGLRLIYYSQIVNDFQKGDIAEGYSVSREKKESFPLTVTSAQKNPTAFYLCASSIRGAEAFFGQGTRLTVV.

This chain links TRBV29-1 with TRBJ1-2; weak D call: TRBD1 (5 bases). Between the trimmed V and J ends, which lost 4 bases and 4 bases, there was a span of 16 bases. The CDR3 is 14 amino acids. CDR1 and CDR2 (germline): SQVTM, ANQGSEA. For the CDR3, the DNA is TGCAGCGTTGGGTCTCCGAACAGGCTCTATGGCTACACCTTC. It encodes CSVGSPNRLYGYTF. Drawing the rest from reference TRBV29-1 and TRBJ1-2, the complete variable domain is SAVISQKPSRDICQRGTSLTIQCQVDSQVTMMFWYRQQPGQSLTLIATANQGSEATYESGFVIDKFPISRPNLTFSTLTVSNMSPEDSSIYLCSVGSPNRLYGYTFGSGTRLTVV.